These 32 T cell receptor beta chains originate from one sample sequenced in a study of shared clonotypes between healthy human individuals. TCRdb's copy holds only in-frame clones and misses some; the assay was immunoSEQ multiplex PCR. Here the sample spans about half a million clones, roughly 80% being singletons. The sample comprised PBMCs. Source of these receptors: a woman aged 40 to 49 in good health. Some clones in this sample may be carry-over from other donors' samples.

The chain is built from TRBV27 and TRBJ2-1; D is unclear. V lost 6 bases and J 0 bases, leaving 12 bases between the germline ends. The CDR3 is 15 amino acids. Germline V gene lookup returns CDR1 MNHEY and CDR2 SMNVEV (reference sequence). The CDR3 region has the DNA TGTGCCAGCAGCGTAGCAGGTAGCTCCTACAATGAGCAGTTCTTC. This encodes CASSVAGSSYNEQFF.

There are a few counts of this clone. V is TRBV10-3 and J is TRBJ1-1, with D possibly matching TRBD1 (6 bases). This CDR3 has 11 residues. The germline V and J ends were trimmed by 4 bases and 8 bases, with 8 bases remaining between them. In germline, CDR1 is ENHRY, CDR2 SYGVKD. The CDR3 loop is CAISVGTEAFF. In nucleotides, the CDR3 is TGTGCCATCAGTGTGGGGACAGAAGCTTTCTTT.

This chain connects TRBV29-1 to TRBJ1-1; no clear D gene. This CDR3 has 13 amino acids. CDR1 and CDR2 from the germline V gene are SQVTM and ANQGSEA. The V and J ends lost 8 bases and 3 bases respectively, with 16 bases between them. CDR3 sequence (DNA): TGCAGCCATAGGGTAGGGAGGGACACTGAAGCTTTCTTT. It yields the protein CSHRVGRDTEAFF.

On this clone itself: A far larger clone is a single base away, which makes a read error likely. This chain uses TRBV4-2 with TRBJ1-1; 7 bases align to TRBD1. Trimming cost V 2 bases and J 0 bases; bases outside gene matches: 3. The germline CDR1 and CDR2 sequences are LGHNA and YNFKEQ. The CDR3 has 15 amino acids. In nucleotides, the CDR3 is TGTGCCAGCAGCCAATGGGACAGCTTGAACACTGAAGCTTTCTTT. Protein product: CASSQWDSLNTEAFF.

As concerns this clone: One base separates it from a far larger clone, so it is likely a read error. As the CDR3 is not closed by the conserved phenylalanine or tryptophan, this likely results from a read error. This chain links TRBV19 with TRBJ1-1, with D uncertain. Between the trimmed V and J ends, which lost 5 bases and 5 bases, there was a span of 9 bases. The CDR3 contains 12 residues. From germline, CDR1 is LNHDA and CDR2 SQIVND (reference sequence). CDR3 nucleotide sequence: TGTGCCAGTAGTCGGTGGGAAACTGAAGCTTTCTTA. Its translation: CASSRWETEAFL.

To note about this clone: This likely stems from a read error, as it lies one base from a far larger clone. The chain's CDR3 is CASSLRDGAYQETQYF. In DNA form, the CDR3 reads TGTGCCAGCAGCCTCCGGGACGGGGCTTACCAAGAGACCCAGTACTTC. The chain employs TRBV7-2 and TRBJ2-5; D tentatively reads TRBD1 or TRBD2 (5 bases each). The germline CDR1 and CDR2 sequences are SGHTA and FQGNSA. Trimming left V 5 bases short and J 0 bases short, with 16 bases between. This CDR3 has 16 amino acids.

The chain joins TRBV28 to TRBJ2-7, with a tentative D call TRBD1 (6 bases). The CDR3 has 13 amino acids. Per the germline V gene, CDR1 is MDHEN and CDR2 is SYDVKM. Trimming pared 2 bases from V and 9 bases from J, leaving 14 bases between. The CDR3 DNA follows: TGTGCCAGCAGTTTAGGTCAGGGGCCCCTGCAGTACTTC. Its translation: CASSLGQGPLQYF.

This clone has more than one count but fewer than ten. This sequence joins TRBV4-2 and TRBJ2-1; 8 bases align to TRBD2. The CDR3 loop spans 15 amino acids. Germline CDR1 is LGHNA and CDR2 is YNFKEQ. The J segment lost 6 bases and the V segment lost 7 bases, leaving 11 bases of the junction unmatched. CDR3 in DNA: TGTGCCAGCAACCTGCGGGAGGACACGGGCAATGAGCAGTTCTTC. It is translated as CASNLREDTGNEQFF.

V is TRBV18 and J is TRBJ2-3; no definite D call. V lost 3 bases and J 5 bases, leaving 9 bases between the germline ends. This CDR3 contains 13 residues. Germline lookup yields CDR1 KGHSH and CDR2 LQKENI. As DNA, the CDR3 is TGTGCCAGCTCACCGGGTTTAGAAGATACGCAGTATTTT. Its protein is CASSPGLEDTQYF.

About this clone itself: This likely stems from a read error, as it lies one base from a far larger clone. This CDR3 is missing its conserved last phenylalanine or tryptophan, likely due to a read error. The chain carries TRBV11-2 and TRBJ2-7; D is unresolved. The CDR3 runs 13 residues. CDR1 is SGHAT and CDR2 is FQNNGV in the germline V gene. Trimming took off 2 bases at V and 6 bases at J, with 11 bases between the two ends. The CDR3 spells CASSLSGYGEQYL. In nucleotides, the CDR3 is TGTGCCAGCAGCTTATCCGGGTATGGCGAGCAGTACTTA.

Notes on this clone: This sample also contains other DNA sequences that code for the same CDR3. V usage is TRBV19 and J usage is TRBJ2-5; D not resolved. V lost 4 bases to trimming and J lost 4 bases, with 4 bases between them. This CDR3 spans 11 amino acids. Germline V gene data show CDR1 as LNHDA and CDR2 as SQIVND (reference sequence). This chain's CDR3 is CASSTGETQYF. The CDR3 DNA reads as TGTGCCAGTAGTACCGGAGAGACCCAGTACTTC.

The chain has TRBV5-6 and TRBJ1-1; unclear D gene. The CDR3 runs to 12 residues. Trimming shortened V by 4 bases and J by 2 bases, and 6 bases separated the two germline ends. CDR1 is SGHDT, CDR2 YYEEEE, per germline. The CDR3: CASSHRNTEAFF. For the CDR3, the DNA is TGTGCCAGCAGCCACCGAAACACTGAAGCTTTCTTT.

In this sample, this clone turned up once. This chain uses TRBV9 with TRBJ2-7; D remains unclear. This CDR3 spans 14 amino acids. V was clipped by 6 bases and J by 3 bases, with 16 bases between them. Looked up from germline, CDR1 is SGDLS and CDR2 is YYNGEE. CDR3 protein: CASTRAGSDYEQYF. The CDR3, as DNA: TGTGCCAGCACCCGGGCAGGATCCGACTACGAGCAGTACTTC.

The chain uses TRBV11-2 and TRBJ2-1, with 8 bases that match TRBD2. In germline, CDR1 is SGHAT, CDR2 FQNNGV. After removal of 5 bases from V and 2 bases from J, the junction contained 5 bases not matched to a gene. This CDR3 comprises 15 residues. CDR3 in amino acids: CASSRGGGTYNEQFF. The CDR3 DNA reads as TGTGCCAGCAGCCGGGGGGGCGGGACCTACAATGAGCAGTTCTTC. Drawing the rest from reference TRBV11-2 and TRBJ2-1, the complete variable domain is EAGVAQSPRYKIIEKRQSVAFWCNPISGHATLYWYQQILGQGPKLLIQFQNNGVVDDSQLPKDRFSAERLKGVDSTLKIQPAKLEDSAVYLCASSRGGGTYNEQFFGPGTRLTVL.

This chain connects TRBV28 to TRBJ2-7; TRBD2 aligns across 7 bases. The CDR3 consists of 14 residues. V shed 1 base, J shed 5 bases, and the junction held 5 bases outside the gene matches. Germline V CDR1 and CDR2: MDHEN, SYDVKM. This CDR3 reads CASSLFGRSDEQYF. The CDR3 region has the DNA TGTGCCAGCAGTTTATTCGGGAGGTCCGACGAGCAGTACTTC.

On this clone itself: At the DNA level, this CDR3 is encoded by other sequences in the same sample as well. The chain couples TRBV7-3 to TRBJ2-7; TRBD2 agrees at 8 bases. CDR3 length: 15 residues. V dropped 4 bases and J dropped 0; count of bases not matched to a gene: 5. Germline V gives CDR1 SGHTA, CDR2 FQGTGA. The DNA of the CDR3 is TGTGCCAGCAGCTCCAGCGGGGGCAGCTCCTACGAGCAGTACTTC. As protein: CASSSSGGSSYEQYF. The entire variable domain, with the rest obtained from reference TRBV7-3 and TRBJ2-7, is as follows: GAGVSQTPSNKVTEKGKYVELRCDPISGHTALYWYRQSLGQGPEFLIYFQGTGAADDSGLPNDRFFAVRPEGSVSTLKIQRTERGDSAVYLCASSSSGGSSYEQYFGPGTRLTVT.

V usage is TRBV6-1 and J usage is TRBJ2-2; weak D call: TRBD2 (6 bases). The CDR3 extends over 15 amino acids. V was pared by 4 bases and J by 3 bases, with 12 bases between. The V gene's germline CDR1 is MNHNS and CDR2 SASEGT. The CDR3 DNA reads as TGTGCCAGCAGTGCTCTGGGACTTTACACCGGGGAGCTGTTTTTT. This encodes CASSALGLYTGELFF.

This clone was counted a single time. J is TRBJ2-5 and V is TRBV29-1, with D tentatively TRBD1 (6 bases). V lost 0 bases, J lost 5 bases, and 10 bases lay in between. From germline, CDR1 is SQVTM and CDR2 ANQGSEA. This CDR3 contains 13 residues. The CDR3 nucleotides read TGCAGCGTTGAAGAGGGGGCAGGGGAGACCCAGTACTTC. It codes for CSVEEGAGETQYF.

This rearrangement joins TRBV25-1 to TRBJ2-3; tentatively, D is TRBD1 or TRBD2 (5 bases each). The length of the CDR3 is 16 residues. The germline V gene has CDR1 MGHDK and CDR2 SYGVNS. V lost 5 bases, J lost 1 base, and 16 bases lay in between. The CDR3 region has the DNA TGTGCCAGCAGTTCTGGTGGGGGTTGGGGCACAGATACGCAGTATTTT. This codes for CASSSGGGWGTDTQYF.

The chain couples TRBV5-1 to TRBJ1-2; D remains ambiguous. Germline CDR1 is SGHRS and CDR2 is YFSETQ. Deletions cut 4 bases from V and 3 bases from J, with 10 bases between. The CDR3 covers 13 residues. This CDR3 is CASSNGGDYGYTF. DNA of the CDR3: TGCGCCAGCAGCAATGGTGGGGACTATGGCTACACCTTC.

The gene calls are TRBV7-3 and TRBJ2-1; D unclear. CDR1 and CDR2 from the germline V gene are SGHTA and FQGTGA. The ends were cut back, 2 bases at V and 5 bases at J, with 7 bases in the middle. The CDR3 has 13 residues. CDR3 loop: CASSLWRNNEQFF. The CDR3 DNA reads TGTGCCAGCAGCTTATGGCGGAACAATGAGCAGTTCTTC.

The CDR3 here is CASSLSSAPTSGNTIYF. CDR3 sequence (DNA): TGTGCCAGCAGCTTATCCAGCGCGCCAACCTCTGGAAACACCATATATTTT. V is TRBV7-9 and J is TRBJ1-3; unclear D gene. The CDR3 runs to 17 residues. Per germline, CDR1 SEHNR and CDR2 FQNEAQ (reference sequence). The V and J ends lost 2 bases and 0 bases respectively, with 14 bases between them. Variable domain in full (rest from reference TRBV7-9 and TRBJ1-3): DTGVSQNPRHKITKRGQNVTFRCDPISEHNRLYWYRQTLGQGPEFLTYFQNEAQLEKSRLLSDRFSAERPKGSFSTLEIQRTEQGDSAMYLCASSLSSAPTSGNTIYFGEGSWLTVV.

A remark on this clone: A single base separates this from a much larger clone, so it may be a read error. Other DNA sequences in this sample translate to the same CDR3. J is TRBJ2-3 and V is TRBV30; D is undetermined. CDR3 length: 12 residues. V was trimmed by 8 bases and J by 4 bases, leaving 13 bases between them. Germline V gene lookup returns CDR1 GTSNPN and CDR2 SVGIG (reference sequence). The CDR3, as DNA: TGTGCCCTGACAAAGGTGGCAGATACGCAGTATTTT. This encodes CALTKVADTQYF.

A remark on this clone: Given a far larger clone just one base away, this is likely a sequencing read error. J is TRBJ1-4 and V is TRBV25-1; a possible D gene is TRBD1 (6 bases). CDR1 and CDR2 (germline): MGHDK, SYGVNS. This CDR3 is 12 amino acids long. Here the CDR3 reads CASSGRSGQLVF. CDR3 nucleotide sequence: TGTGCCAGCAGTGGTCGGTCAGGACAGCTGGTTTTT.

A word on this clone: A far larger clone is just one base off, so this is likely a read error. J is TRBJ2-2 and V is TRBV2; D gene ambiguous. V was clipped by 8 bases and J by 3 bases, with 13 bases between them. Germline-derived CDR1 and CDR2 are SNHLY and FYNNEI. This CDR3 is 14 amino acids long. As DNA, the CDR3 is TGTGCCAGCTCCTTGTCCCGGGACACCGGGGAGCTGTTTTTT. It specifies CASSLSRDTGELFF.

The chain is built from TRBV25-1 and TRBJ1-1, with TRBD1 as a possible D gene (6 bases). The V end lost 4 bases, the J end lost 1 base, and 13 bases lay between the germline ends. The germline V gene encodes CDR1 MGHDK and CDR2 SYGVNS. The CDR3 runs 15 residues. This CDR3 is CASSGGLDWNTEAFF. The CDR3 DNA reads TGTGCCAGCAGTGGGGGGCTAGATTGGAACACTGAAGCTTTCTTT.

Regarding this clone: A far larger clone is only one base removed, so a read error is likely. J is TRBJ2-7 and V is TRBV11-2; the D is unclear. The CDR3 has 16 residues. Germline values: CDR1 SGHAT, CDR2 FQNNGV. Between the trimmed V and J ends, which lost 2 bases and 0 bases, there was a span of 14 bases. For the CDR3, the DNA is TGTGCCAGCAGCTTATACGGGCGGATGACCTCCTACGAGCAGTACTTC. Translation gives CASSLYGRMTSYEQYF. The whole variable domain, filled in from reference TRBV11-2 and TRBJ2-7, reads EAGVAQSPRYKIIEKRQSVAFWCNPISGHATLYWYQQILGQGPKLLIQFQNNGVVDDSQLPKDRFSAERLKGVDSTLKIQPAKLEDSAVYLCASSLYGRMTSYEQYFGPGTRLTVT.

Here the CDR3 DNA reads TGTGCCAGCAGCTTAGATCCAAGAGGGGTGGATACGCAGTATTTT. Translated: CASSLDPRGVDTQYF. The chain links TRBV7-2 to TRBJ2-3; D tentatively fits TRBD1 or TRBD2 (5 bases each). V was clipped by 1 base and J by 6 bases, with 14 bases between them. Germline V gives CDR1 SGHTA, CDR2 FQGNSA. The CDR3 loop spans 15 amino acids. Filled out from reference TRBV7-2 and TRBJ2-3, the complete variable domain reads GAGVSQSPSNKVTEKGKDVELRCDPISGHTALYWYRQSLGQGLEFLIYFQGNSAPDKSGLPSDRFSAERTGGSVSTLTIQRTQQEDSAVYLCASSLDPRGVDTQYFGPGTRLTVL.

The chain has TRBV5-1 and TRBJ1-3; 7 bases match TRBD1. The CDR3 length is 14 residues. J was trimmed by 4 bases and V by 3 bases; bases with no gene match: 4. The germline V gene has CDR1 SGHRS and CDR2 YFSETQ. The CDR3 coding sequence is TGCGCCAGCAGCTATACAGGGGACGGAAACACCATATATTTT. The encoded protein is CASSYTGDGNTIYF.

In the case of this clone: A read error likely explains this, since a far larger clone differs by one base. The identical CDR3 is also encoded by other nucleotide sequences in the sample. The rearrangement links TRBV30 to TRBJ1-2, with D possibly being TRBD1 (6 bases). This CDR3 contains 14 residues. The germline CDR1 and CDR2 sequences are GTSNPN and SVGIG (reference sequence). V shed 0 bases and J shed 11 bases, with 19 bases lying between them. The CDR3 here is CAWSVLSGAGGYTF. The CDR3 DNA reads TGTGCCTGGAGTGTACTGTCGGGGGCGGGTGGATACACCTTC.

This clone was counted between two and nine times. The chain joins TRBV19 to TRBJ2-7, with D hard to call. Germline CDR1 reads LNHDA; CDR2 reads SQIVND (reference sequence). V lost 1 base, J lost 4 bases, and 11 bases lay in between. The CDR3 sequence is 14 residues long. CDR3 residues: CASSIGSGLYEQYF. As DNA, the CDR3 is TGTGCCAGTAGTATAGGCAGTGGGCTTTACGAGCAGTACTTC.

The chain employs TRBV28 and TRBJ2-3, with 7 positions matching TRBD1. The V segment lost 6 bases and the J segment 3 bases; nucleotides outside the gene matches: 6. The CDR3 totals 14 residues. The V gene's germline CDR1 is MDHEN and CDR2 SYDVKM. The CDR3 is CASRAGGITDTQYF. In DNA form, the CDR3 reads TGTGCCAGCAGGGCAGGGGGTATTACAGATACGCAGTATTTT.